Below are 24 T cell receptor beta chains sequenced from a single sample in a study of CXCR3-negative and CXCR3-positive naive CD8 T cells. The method, 5' RACE with UMI labels, was used to prepare the TRB cDNA libraries. TCRdb re-called the 5' RACE reads; one entry per CDR3 protein, DNA not given. The sample data list 20,000 to 30,000 distinct CDR3 sequences. Material: naive CXCR3- CD8+ T cells from blood. The subset is: CD45RO-CCR7+CD27+CD95- naive CD8+ T cells lacking CXCR3 (TNR3-). These receptors were collected from a human donor in good health. Some clones in this sample may be carry-over from other donors' samples.

The chain is built from TRBV6-6 and TRBJ2-7; the TCRdb call, TRBD2, lacks DNA for checking. The CDR3 totals 13 residues. Germline values: CDR1 MNHNY, CDR2 SVGAGI (reference sequence). The CDR3 loop is CAIGRDTAYEQYF.

V usage is TRBV6-1 and J usage is TRBJ2-7; TCRdb proposes TRBD1, but this gene call is untestable without DNA. Per germline, CDR1 MNHNS and CDR2 SASEGT. This CDR3 region has 14 residues. CDR3: CASSDGQGTYEQYF.

This clonotype registers medium-sized by frequency. The chain has TRBV20-1 and TRBJ2-7; with no DNA, the TCRdb D assignment of TRBD1 cannot be verified. This CDR3 is built from 13 residues. Germline CDR1 is DFQATT and CDR2 is SNEGSKA (reference sequence). The CDR3 is CSARSDREYEQYF.

The rearrangement joins TRBV29-1 to TRBJ1-1; the TCRdb call, TRBD1, lacks DNA for checking. The CDR3 spans 11 residues. The germline CDR1 and CDR2 sequences are SQVTM and ANQGSEA. The CDR3 reads CSVDTGTEAFF.

This sequence joins TRBV27 and TRBJ1-1. Germline CDR1 is MNHEY and CDR2 is SMNVEV (reference sequence). This CDR3 contains 13 residues. CDR3 amino acids: CASSLASNTEAFF.

The chain is built from TRBV12-3 or TRBV12-4 and TRBJ1-1; checking the TCRdb D call of TRBD1 is not possible without DNA. The CDR3 extends over 13 amino acids. The CDR3 is CASSLHRETEAFF.

This chain connects TRBV25-1 to TRBJ1-1; absent DNA, TCRdb's TRBD1 call cannot be checked. Germline values: CDR1 MGHDK, CDR2 SYGVNS. The length of the CDR3 is 15 residues. This chain's CDR3 is CASSDRDRVNTEAFF.

V and J are TRBV20-1 and TRBJ2-2; TCRdb outputs TRBD2, but without DNA this stays unchecked. This CDR3 has 19 residues. Germline CDR1 DFQATT, CDR2 SNEGSKA (reference sequence). CDR3 sequence: CSASFTGTSGGTNTGELFF.

The rearrangement joins TRBV12-3 or TRBV12-4 to TRBJ1-1. This CDR3 has 14 amino acids. The CDR3 here is CASTLAGRNTEAFF.

This rearrangement joins TRBV20-1 to TRBJ2-1; there is no DNA to check the TCRdb D call of TRBD1. Germline V gives CDR1 DFQATT, CDR2 SNEGSKA (reference sequence). The CDR3 contains 17 residues. The CDR3 sequence is CSARDKGGRTSRDEQFF.

J is TRBJ1-2 and V is TRBV29-1; the TRBD1 assignment by TCRdb is unverifiable without DNA. Germline CDR1 and CDR2: SQVTM and ANQGSEA. The CDR3 totals 14 residues. CDR3: CSAEGSRGVYGYTF. The whole variable domain, filled in from reference TRBV29-1 and TRBJ1-2, reads SAVISQKPSRDICQRGTSLTIQCQVDSQVTMMFWYRQQPGQSLTLIATANQGSEATYESGFVIDKFPISRPNLTFSTLTVSNMSPEDSSIYLCSAEGSRGVYGYTFGSGTRLTVV.

The V and J genes are TRBV4-2 and TRBJ2-7; there is no DNA to check the TCRdb D call of TRBD1. CDR3 size: 14 residues. The germline gives CDR1 LGHNA, CDR2 YNFKEQ. CDR3 residues: CASSQVQGIYEQYF.

This chain joins TRBV6-2 or TRBV6-3 and TRBJ2-1. Germline CDR1 is MNHEY and CDR2 is SVGEGT. The CDR3 is 11 amino acids. CDR3 protein: CASFGYNEQFF.

The CDR3 reads CASSLTGALAYEQYF. This sequence joins TRBV7-2 and TRBJ2-7; the TCRdb D gene call, TRBD1, has no DNA to confirm it. The CDR3 loop spans 15 amino acids. Looked up from germline, CDR1 is SGHTA and CDR2 is FQGNSA.

The V gene is TRBV28, the J gene TRBJ2-1. Germline CDR1 reads MDHEN; CDR2 reads SYDVKM. This CDR3 contains 12 residues. CDR3 sequence: CASSWGYNEQFF.

This chain connects TRBV7-3 to TRBJ2-5; the TRBD1 assignment by TCRdb is unverifiable without DNA. The CDR3 runs to 14 residues. CDR1 SGHTA and CDR2 FQGTGA come from the germline V gene. The CDR3: CASSSYGGGETQYF.

The genes are TRBV29-1 and TRBJ2-5; the TRBD2 assignment by TCRdb is unverifiable without DNA. This CDR3 region has 17 residues. Germline V gene data show CDR1 as SQVTM and CDR2 as ANQGSEA. The CDR3 protein is CSVRGTSGGNQEETQYF. The complete variable domain, with remaining parts taken from reference TRBV29-1 and TRBJ2-5, reads SAVISQKPSRDICQRGTSLTIQCQVDSQVTMMFWYRQQPGQSLTLIATANQGSEATYESGFVIDKFPISRPNLTFSTLTVSNMSPEDSSIYLCSVRGTSGGNQEETQYFGPGTRLLVL.

The gene calls are TRBV5-1 and TRBJ2-1; TCRdb reports TRBD2, a call that lacks DNA to check it against. The CDR3 totals 14 residues. In germline, CDR1 is SGHRS, CDR2 YFSETQ. CDR3 amino acids: CASSIGTSRNEQFF.

CDR3 sequence reads: CASSTGGELASFYGYTF. The rearrangement links TRBV7-6 to TRBJ1-2. CDR3 length: 17 amino acids. The germline gives CDR1 SGHVS, CDR2 FNYEAQ.

The chain is built from TRBV25-1 and TRBJ2-1. In germline, CDR1 is MGHDK, CDR2 SYGVNS. This CDR3 comprises 11 residues. The CDR3: CASSPHDEQFF. The complete variable domain, with remaining parts taken from reference TRBV25-1 and TRBJ2-1, reads EADIYQTPRYLVIGTGKKITLECSQTMGHDKMYWYQQDPGMELHLIHYSYGVNSTEKGDLSSESTVSRIRTEHFPLTLESARPSHTSQYLCASSPHDEQFFGPGTRLTVL.

CDR3 sequence: CASSLLGGYYEQYF. The chain joins TRBV6-5 to TRBJ2-7; TCRdb proposes TRBD2, but this gene call is untestable without DNA. The CDR3 runs 14 residues. Germline CDR1 reads MNHEY; CDR2 reads SVGAGI.

The CDR3 loop is CASSQGTTNYGYTF. V usage is TRBV4-2 and J usage is TRBJ1-2; with no DNA, the TCRdb D assignment of TRBD1 cannot be verified. This CDR3 region has 14 residues. Germline-derived CDR1 and CDR2 are LGHNA and YNFKEQ.

The chain is built from TRBV28 and TRBJ2-2; the D call from TCRdb, TRBD1, cannot be confirmed without DNA. The CDR3 extends over 14 amino acids. Germline CDR1 reads MDHEN; CDR2 reads SYDVKM. The CDR3 is CASSFREYTGELFF.

The chain is built from TRBV28 and TRBJ2-4; with no DNA, the TCRdb D assignment of TRBD1 cannot be verified. The CDR3 loop spans 12 amino acids. The V gene's germline CDR1 is MDHEN and CDR2 SYDVKM. The CDR3 reads CASNRREDIQYF.